Listed below are T cell receptor beta chains from one sample, sequenced in a study of immune cell composition in non-small cell lung cancer. Sequenced by immunoSEQ multiplex PCR; TCRdb stores in-frame clones only, minus some. The table includes about 4,600 clones, less than 80% detected once. The source material was lung tumor tissue. The receptors originated from a human donor with non-small cell lung cancer. Each CDR3 is given with its conserved first and last residue. A D gene is named only where the DNA matches it firmly. For some rows the clone size is stated as once, few or many, or as a class when expanded; others skip it.

V	J	size	D	CDR3	DNA
TRBV28	TRBJ2-1	.	.	CASVAVSYNEQFF	TGTGCCAGCGTAGCGGTCTCCTACAATGAGCAGTTCTTC
TRBV7-9	TRBJ2-5	.	.	CAREKQGRGPQETQYF	TGTGCCAGGGAAAAACAGGGACGAGGGCCCCAAGAGACCCAGTACTTC
TRBV5-8	TRBJ2-1	medium-sized	TRBD2	CASSFLTSGIDEQFF	TGTGCCAGCAGCTTCCTCACTAGCGGGATCGATGAGCAGTTCTTC
TRBV28	TRBJ2-7	.	TRBD1	CASRPSGGASYEQYF	TGTGCCAGCAGGCCCTCAGGGGGCGCCTCCTACGAGCAGTACTTC
TRBV5-4	TRBJ1-1	.	.	CASSLEGRGTEAFF	TGTGCCAGCAGCTTGGAGGGGAGGGGCACTGAAGCTTTCTTT
TRBV5-1	TRBJ2-3	.	TRBD2	CASSLSSSGGTDTQYF	TGCGCCAGCAGCTTGAGTAGTAGCGGGGGCACAGATACGCAGTATTTT
TRBV6-5	TRBJ2-5	.	.	CAPREETQYF	TGTGCCCCCAGGGAAGAGACCCAGTACTTC
TRBV2	TRBJ1-4	.	.	CASSVQQGGEKLFF	TGTGCCAGCAGTGTGCAACAGGGCGGCGAAAAACTGTTTTTT
TRBV2	TRBJ1-4	medium-sized	TRBD1	CASRRTGEKLFF	TGTGCCAGCAGACGGACAGGGGAAAAACTGTTTTTT
TRBV6-4	TRBJ1-3	.	.	CASSDWRNPTGSSSGNTIYF	TGTGCCAGCAGTGATTGGCGAAACCCTACAGGGTCCTCCTCTGGAAACACCATATATTTT
TRBV6-5	TRBJ2-7	.	TRBD1	CASSWADRGEYEQYF	TGTGCCAGCAGTTGGGCGGACAGGGGGGAATACGAGCAGTACTTC
TRBV27	TRBJ1-2	.	.	CASSRGDTRYGYTF	TGTGCCAGCAGTCGGGGGGACACTCGATATGGCTACACCTTC
TRBV28	TRBJ2-7	few	TRBD1	CASSEDRGHEQYF	TGTGCCAGCAGTGAGGACAGGGGGCACGAGCAGTACTTC
TRBV5-1	TRBJ1-2	few	TRBD1	CASAGTGGHYGYTF	TGCGCCAGCGCTGGGACAGGGGGGCACTATGGCTACACCTTC
TRBV5-1	TRBJ1-4	.	.	CASRGGKVLEEKLFF	TGCGCCAGCCGGGGGGGGAAGGTACTTGAGGAAAAACTGTTTTTT
TRBV19	TRBJ2-1	.	TRBD2	CASSIKASGRNEQFF	TGTGCCAGTAGTATAAAGGCTAGCGGGAGAAATGAGCAGTTCTTC
TRBV7-9	TRBJ1-2	.	TRBD1	CASSIRDRGLDNYGYTF	TGTGCCAGCAGCATCCGGGACAGGGGGCTCGATAACTATGGCTACACCTTC
TRBV28	TRBJ2-5	.	TRBD2	CASKTSGVQETQYF	TGTGCCAGCAAGACTAGCGGGGTACAAGAGACCCAGTACTTC
TRBV6-6	TRBJ1-5	.	.	CASSYVGGNQPQHF	TGTGCCAGCAGTTACGTGGGAGGCAATCAGCCCCAGCATTTT
TRBV5-4	TRBJ1-6	.	TRBD1	CASRYRGNNSPLHF	TGTGCCAGCAGGTACAGGGGAAACAATTCACCCCTCCACTTT
TRBV7-9	TRBJ1-5	.	TRBD1	CASSFYRGAPNQPQHF	TGTGCCAGCAGCTTTTACAGGGGAGCCCCCAATCAGCCCCAGCATTTT
TRBV6-1	TRBJ1-3	.	TRBD1	CASRDATGGGNTIYF	TGTGCCAGCAGAGATGCGACAGGGGGGGGAAACACCATATATTTT
TRBV5-1	TRBJ1-1	.	.	CASSFTGDTEAFF	TGCGCCAGCAGCTTTACGGGGGACACTGAAGCTTTCTTT
TRBV7-2	TRBJ2-7	once	.	CASSGGASTYEQYF	TGTGCCAGCAGCGGAGGGGCTTCTACCTACGAGCAGTACTTC
TRBV7-2	TRBJ1-5	.	.	CASSLDMSSNQPQHF	TGTGCCAGCAGCTTAGATATGAGTAGCAATCAGCCCCAGCATTTT
TRBV9	TRBJ2-7	.	.	CASPPGHHYEQYF	TGTGCCAGCCCTCCGGGACACCACTACGAGCAGTACTTC
TRBV9	TRBJ2-2	.	TRBD1	CASGTENTGELFF	TGTGCCAGTGGGACAGAGAACACCGGGGAGCTGTTTTTT
TRBV6-4	TRBJ2-1	.	TRBD1	CASSDGQGSRNEQFF	TGTGCCAGCAGTGACGGACAGGGCAGCAGGAATGAGCAGTTCTTC
TRBV4-2	TRBJ1-1	.	.	CASSHTEGTEAFF	TGTGCCAGCAGCCATACAGAGGGCACTGAAGCTTTCTTT
TRBV20-1	TRBJ1-2	once	.	CIYNGYTF	TGCATCTATAATGGCTACACCTTC
TRBV15	TRBJ1-2	few	TRBD1	CATSRDTAGGFYTF	TGTGCCACCAGCAGAGATACGGCAGGGGGCTTCTACACCTTC
TRBV5-1	TRBJ2-7	.	.	CASTYTPGGYEQYF	TGCGCCAGCACCTACACTCCTGGGGGGTACGAGCAGTACTTC
TRBV28	TRBJ1-3	.	.	CASSLVQNSGNTIYF	TGTGCCAGCAGTTTGGTACAGAACTCTGGAAACACCATATATTTT
TRBV7-8	TRBJ1-5	.	TRBD1	CASSLGQGNDQPQHF	TGTGCCAGCAGCCTTGGACAGGGGAACGATCAGCCCCAGCATTTT
TRBV19	TRBJ2-1	.	.	CASSVVWFDEQFF	TGTGCCAGTAGCGTAGTATGGTTCGATGAGCAGTTCTTC
TRBV5-1	TRBJ2-1	.	.	CASSQHEGYEQFF	TGCGCCAGCAGCCAACATGAGGGCTATGAGCAGTTCTTC
TRBV2	TRBJ2-5	.	.	CASIHGEQETQYF	TGTGCCAGCATTCACGGAGAACAAGAGACCCAGTACTTC
TRBV5-1	TRBJ2-5	.	TRBD2	CASSLAAGDRETQYF	TGCGCCAGCAGCTTGGCCGCGGGGGACCGTGAGACCCAGTACTTC
TRBV6-5	TRBJ2-2	.	TRBD1	CASSYATGAGTGELFF	TGTGCCAGCAGTTATGCGACAGGGGCAGGCACCGGGGAGCTGTTTTTT
TRBV15	TRBJ2-5	.	TRBD2	CATSREITPGTSGGGVSQYF	TGTGCCACCAGCAGAGAGATTACCCCCGGGACTAGCGGGGGGGGAGTGTCCCAGTACTTC
TRBV5-1	TRBJ2-5	.	TRBD1	CASSLYGTGGGETQYF	TGCGCCAGCAGCTTGTACGGGACAGGCGGAGGAGAGACCCAGTACTTC
TRBV9	TRBJ1-4	medium-sized	TRBD1	CASSVGQGAEKLFF	TGTGCCAGCAGCGTAGGACAGGGGGCAGAAAAACTGTTTTTT
TRBV28	TRBJ2-2	.	TRBD1	CASTSPGDRGNTGELFF	TGTGCCAGCACCTCCCCCGGGGACAGGGGGAACACCGGGGAGCTGTTTTTT
TRBV13	TRBJ2-7	.	TRBD2	CASSLTYRTSGSYEQYF	TGTGCCAGCAGCCTAACTTATAGGACTAGCGGCTCCTACGAGCAGTACTTC
TRBV4-1	TRBJ2-1	.	.	CASSQKGDYLYNEQFF	TGCGCCAGCAGCCAAAAGGGGGACTACTTATACAATGAGCAGTTCTTC
TRBV7-6	TRBJ2-2	.	.	CASSRGGGGKTGELFF	TGTGCCAGCAGCCGCGGGGGCGGGGGAAAGACCGGGGAGCTGTTTTTT
TRBV9	TRBJ2-1	.	TRBD1	CASSPSGTGGGEQFF	TGTGCCAGCAGCCCATCCGGGACAGGGGGGGGTGAGCAGTTCTTC
TRBV4-1	TRBJ1-2	.	TRBD1	CASSQGQGASGYTF	TGCGCCAGCAGCCAAGGACAGGGGGCTAGTGGCTACACCTTC
TRBV2	TRBJ2-7	.	TRBD1	CASSPGQGLYEQYF	TGTGCCAGCAGTCCCGGACAGGGTCTTTACGAGCAGTACTTC
TRBV7-2	TRBJ2-3	.	.	CASSLRQATDTQYF	TGTGCCAGCAGCCTCCGACAGGCCACAGATACGCAGTATTTT
TRBV6-5	TRBJ2-4	.	.	CASSYSTPGGNIQYF	TGTGCCAGCAGTTACTCGACCCCCGGGGGAAACATTCAGTACTTC
TRBV7-6	TRBJ1-5	.	TRBD1	CASSLAQGAGQPQHF	TGTGCCAGCAGCTTAGCGCAGGGGGCAGGTCAGCCCCAGCATTTT
TRBV30	TRBJ2-2	.	TRBD1	CAWRRTGGDTGELFF	TGTGCCTGGAGGAGGACAGGGGGCGATACCGGGGAGCTGTTTTTT
TRBV30	TRBJ2-3	few	.	CAWSVRGGRDTQYF	TGTGCCTGGAGTGTAAGAGGGGGACGAGATACGCAGTATTTT